This T cell receptor (beta chain) was sequenced during a study of blood T cell repertoires in COVID-19. The method was immunoSEQ multiplex PCR; TCRdb's version includes in-frame clones alone and lacks a portion of them. Among 200,000 to 250,000 clones listed, approximately 82% were seen once. The CDR3 has 17 residues. With V trimmed by 4 bases and J by 5 bases, 10 bases remained unmatched. The germline gives CDR1 MGHRA, CDR2 YSYEKL. The sequencing sample was made of peripheral blood. The genes are TRBV4-1 and TRBJ2-2; 10 positions agree with TRBD2. The TCR originated in a woman between 65 and 79 years old with active or convalescent COVID-19. The chain's CDR3 is CASSPGLAVTRTGELFF. CDR3 DNA sequence: TGCGCCAGCAGCCCCGGACTAGCGGTAACGAGGACCGGGGAGCTGTTTTTT.